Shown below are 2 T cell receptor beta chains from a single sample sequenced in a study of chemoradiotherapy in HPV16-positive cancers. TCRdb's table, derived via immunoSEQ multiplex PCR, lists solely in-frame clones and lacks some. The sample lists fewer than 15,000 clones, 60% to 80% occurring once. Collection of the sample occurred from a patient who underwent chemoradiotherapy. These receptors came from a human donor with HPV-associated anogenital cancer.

The CDR3 sequence is CASTREDIQYF. DNA of the CDR3: TGTGCCAGCACCCGGGAGGACATTCAGTACTTC. The chain links TRBV2 to TRBJ2-4; 7 bases are shared with TRBD2. The length of the CDR3 is 11 residues. With 7 bases clipped from V and 8 bases from J, the junction kept 2 bases outside the gene matches. Germline V lookup: CDR1 SNHLY, CDR2 FYNNEI.

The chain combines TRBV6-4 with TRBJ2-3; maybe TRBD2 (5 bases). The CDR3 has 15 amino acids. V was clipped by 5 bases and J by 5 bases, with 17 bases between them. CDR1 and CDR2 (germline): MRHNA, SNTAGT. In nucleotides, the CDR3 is TGTGCCAGCAGTTCACGCAGCGAGGCGGGAGATACGCAGTATTTT. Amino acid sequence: CASSSRSEAGDTQYF.